This TCR beta chain was obtained from a study of cytomegalovirus exposure and HLA in healthy donors. Findings of the study overall: Both high specificity and high sensitivity reportedly marked the classifier's diagnosis of cytomegalovirus status. Most likely, a cluster of highly shared sequence variants arose as a sequencing artifact. When a later analysis was performed, an Asian-associated ancestry cluster reportedly had fewer N-insertions than the approximately 690-donor mean.

A note on this clone: Its antigen is still unknown.

The J segment lost 10 bases and the V segment lost 7 bases, leaving 9 bases of the junction unmatched. The CDR3 has 13 residues. The germline V gene has CDR1 ENHRY and CDR2 SYGVKD. Use of 60 Vbeta and 13 Jbeta primers characterized the PCR. The data were produced by immunoSEQ multiplex PCR, yet TCRdb's version contains in-frame clones alone and is incomplete. The profile covers approximately 130,000 clones, with over 60% appearing a single time and roughly 3.1% taken by the ten largest. The source is a man younger than 40 in good health and CMV-seronegative. The J gene is TRBJ1-5, the V gene TRBV10-3, with 8 bases lining up with TRBD1. Sequenced material: PBMCs. Here the CDR3 DNA reads TGTGCCATCACTCTCAGGGGGCCGGATCCCCAGCATTTT. Translation: CAITLRGPDPQHF.